This passage covers 11 T cell receptor beta chains from one sample sequenced in a study of cytomegalovirus exposure and HLA in healthy donors. PCR employed 60 Vbeta and 13 Jbeta primers. Data came from immunoSEQ multiplex PCR; TCRdb stores just in-frame clones and leaves some out. The table has over 150,000 clones, 77% seen once; the top ten hold 2% to 3%. Material: PBMCs. The source of these receptors is a middle-aged woman in good health and CMV-seropositive.

This chain connects TRBV19 to TRBJ2-7, with 10 nucleotides matching TRBD1. Germline CDR1 is LNHDA and CDR2 is SQIVND (reference sequence). V shed 5 bases and J 4 bases; nucleotides not matched to a gene: 8. This CDR3 region has 15 residues. In DNA, the CDR3 is TGTGCCAGTAGTTCCGGACAGGGGGACCTATACGAGCAGTACTTC. Translation: CASSSGQGDLYEQYF.

V and J are TRBV30 and TRBJ1-1; D unclear. V lost 0 bases and J lost 1, with 6 bases in between. Looked up from germline, CDR1 is GTSNPN and CDR2 is SVGIG (reference sequence). This CDR3 has 13 amino acids. CDR3 sequence reads: CAWSVRENTEAFF. The CDR3 DNA sequence: TGTGCCTGGAGTGTACGGGAGAACACTGAAGCTTTCTTT.

The rearrangement links TRBV12-5 to TRBJ2-3; 7 bases are a match to TRBD2. The CDR3 covers 13 residues. Germline V CDR1 and CDR2: LGHNT, FRNRAP. The junction had 5 bases not matched to a gene; V was cut back by 7 bases and J by 4 bases. The CDR3 sequence: CASALLAADTQYF. The CDR3 DNA is TGTGCTAGTGCCCTTCTAGCGGCAGATACGCAGTATTTT.

The genes are TRBV4-3 and TRBJ2-2; a possible D gene is TRBD2 (6 bases). Germline V gene sequence: CDR1 LGHNA, CDR2 YSLEER. V was trimmed by 0 bases and J by 1 base, leaving 12 bases between them. CDR3 length: 17 amino acids. CDR3 coding DNA: TGCGCCAGCAGCCAAGAACCCCGGGGGAGGAACACCGGGGAGCTGTTTTTT. Protein: CASSQEPRGRNTGELFF.

In this sample, this clone turned up once. This chain connects TRBV5-6 to TRBJ1-2, with TRBD1 matching 8 bases. CDR3 length: 16 amino acids. V lost 6 bases, J lost 4 bases, and 14 bases stayed unmatched. Germline V gives CDR1 SGHDT, CDR2 YYEEEE. CDR3 nucleotides: TGTGCCAGCACCGGACCAGGCAGGGGGCGCGGCTATGGCTACACCTTC. The encoded protein is CASTGPGRGRGYGYTF.

This rearrangement joins TRBV9 to TRBJ1-5; no reliable D call. In germline, CDR1 is SGDLS, CDR2 YYNGEE. The CDR3 extends over 15 amino acids. V gave up 4 bases and J gave up 2 bases, with 13 bases separating them. CDR3 residues: CASSREGWGNQPQHF. CDR3 nucleotides: TGTGCCAGCAGCCGGGAGGGTTGGGGCAATCAGCCCCAGCATTTT.

The chain joins TRBV4-1 to TRBJ1-2, with D maybe TRBD1 (6 bases). Between the trimmed V and J ends, which lost 3 bases and 4 bases, there was a span of 12 bases. Germline V gene lookup returns CDR1 MGHRA and CDR2 YSYEKL. The CDR3 is made up of 14 amino acids. CDR3 bases: TGCGCCAGCAGCCATTCAGGGACAAGCTATGGCTACACCTTC. The encoded protein is CASSHSGTSYGYTF.

V gene TRBV7-2 combines with J gene TRBJ2-7; TRBD2 aligns across 11 bases. The CDR3 totals 16 residues. V was pared by 3 bases and J by 3 bases, with 7 bases of the junction left unmatched. Germline assignment: CDR1 SGHTA and CDR2 FQGNSA. CDR3 region: CASSFSLGTSGYEQYF. CDR3 DNA sequence: TGTGCCAGCAGCTTTAGTCTAGGGACTAGCGGCTACGAGCAGTACTTC.

Remarks on this clone: Other DNA sequences in the same sample also yield this CDR3. V usage is TRBV5-1 and J usage is TRBJ2-7, with 11 nucleotides matching TRBD2. J gave up 1 base and V 0 bases, and 3 bases lay outside the gene matches. The CDR3 consists of 16 residues. From germline, CDR1 is SGHRS and CDR2 YFSETQ. The CDR3 region has the DNA TGCGCCAGCAGCTTGGGACTAGCGGGATTTTCCTACGAGCAGTACTTC. Translated: CASSLGLAGFSYEQYF.

The chain carries TRBV30 and TRBJ2-5, with D unresolved. The J call may be faulty, since TRBJ2-7 better matches the DNA end. From germline, CDR1 is GTSNPN and CDR2 SVGIG (reference sequence). CDR3 length: 15 residues. Written as DNA, the CDR3 is TGTGCCTGGAGTTCTATCGAAGACTCTTACTACGAGCAGTACTTC. It codes for CAWSSIEDSYYEQYF.

The J gene is TRBJ2-7, the V gene TRBV19; 9 bases match TRBD2. V was pared by 6 bases and J by 7 bases, with 13 bases of the junction left unmatched. Germline lookup yields CDR1 LNHDA and CDR2 SQIVND (reference sequence). The CDR3 length is 15 residues. CDR3 sequence: CASRGGAGGEEEQYF. The CDR3 coding sequence is TGTGCCAGTAGGGGAGGAGCGGGAGGAGAAGAGGAGCAGTACTTC.